This T cell receptor beta chain emerged from a study of technical replicates of blood from a few donors. Clones were read by immunoSEQ multiplex PCR, and TCRdb kept only the in-frame ones, dropping some. The data contain 65,000 to 80,000 clones, roughly 98% of them seen just once; the ten biggest clones take up 0.22%. The clonotype originates from a human donor in good health. The sequencing sample was made of T cells isolated from PBMCs.

Here the CDR3 DNA reads TGTGCCTGGAGTGTACCAGGAGGGTTGGGTACGCAGTATTTT. It is translated as CAWSVPGGLGTQYF. The chain has TRBV30 and TRBJ2-3, with D tentatively TRBD2 (6 bases). Trimming shortened V by 0 bases and J by 8 bases, and 15 bases separated the two germline ends. This CDR3 is built from 14 residues. Germline V gives CDR1 GTSNPN, CDR2 SVGIG (reference sequence).